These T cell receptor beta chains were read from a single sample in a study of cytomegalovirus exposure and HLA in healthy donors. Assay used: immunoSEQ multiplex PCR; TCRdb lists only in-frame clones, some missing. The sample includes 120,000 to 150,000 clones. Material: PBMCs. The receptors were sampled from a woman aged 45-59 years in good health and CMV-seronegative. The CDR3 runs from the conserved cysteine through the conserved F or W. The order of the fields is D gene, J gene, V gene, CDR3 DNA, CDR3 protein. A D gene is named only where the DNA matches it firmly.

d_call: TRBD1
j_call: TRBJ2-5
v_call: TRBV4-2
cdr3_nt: TGTGCCAGCAGCCAAGAACCCCCGGGACAGGGGCTGGAGACCCAGTACTTC
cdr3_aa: CASSQEPPGQGLETQYF

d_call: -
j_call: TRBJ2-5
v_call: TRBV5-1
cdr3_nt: TGCGCCAGCAGCTTGGCTGGGGGCAGGGTTGGGGAGACCCAGTACTTC
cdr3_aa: CASSLAGGRVGETQYF

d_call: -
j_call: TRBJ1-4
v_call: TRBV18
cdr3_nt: TGTGCCAGCTCACCTTACCCTGGGCCATCAACTAATGAAAAACTGTTTTTT
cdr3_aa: CASSPYPGPSTNEKLFF

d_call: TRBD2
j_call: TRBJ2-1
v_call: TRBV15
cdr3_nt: TGTGCCACCAGCAGAGAACCAGCGGGAGTGATTAGGAATGAGCAGTTCTTC
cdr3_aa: CATSREPAGVIRNEQFF

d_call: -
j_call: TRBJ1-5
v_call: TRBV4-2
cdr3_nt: TGTGCCAGCAGCCAACGGGGGGGGTTGGGTGGCAATCAGCCCCAGCATTTT
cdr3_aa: CASSQRGGLGGNQPQHF

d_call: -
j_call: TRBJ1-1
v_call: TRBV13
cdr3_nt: TGTGCCAGCAGCGTCAGGACTGAAGCTTTCTTT
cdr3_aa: CASSVRTEAFF

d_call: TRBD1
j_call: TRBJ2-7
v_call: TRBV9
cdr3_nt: TGTGCCAGCAGCGTAGGGCCGGACAGGGACTACGAGCAGTACTTC
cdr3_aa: CASSVGPDRDYEQYF

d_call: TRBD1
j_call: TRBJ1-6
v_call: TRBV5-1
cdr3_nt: TGCGCCAGCAGCTTGGATCTGGGGCGGGACAGTAGATCACCCCTCCACTTT
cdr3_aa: CASSLDLGRDSRSPLHF

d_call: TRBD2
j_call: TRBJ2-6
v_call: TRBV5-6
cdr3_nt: TGTGCCAGCAGTCGACCGGGAGGGGCTGGGGCCAACGTCCTGACTTTC
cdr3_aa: CASSRPGGAGANVLTF

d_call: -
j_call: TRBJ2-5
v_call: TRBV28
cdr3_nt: TGTGCCAGTAAGACCACAGGATCCTTTCAAGAGACCCAGTACTTC
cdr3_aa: CASKTTGSFQETQYF

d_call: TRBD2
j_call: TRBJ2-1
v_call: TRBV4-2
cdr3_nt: TGTGCCAGCAGCCTCTCCCGGCAGGGCGGGAGCGGGGGGGTCCTTAATGAGCAGTTCTTC
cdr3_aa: CASSLSRQGGSGGVLNEQFF

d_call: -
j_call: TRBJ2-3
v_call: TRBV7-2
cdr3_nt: TGTGCCAGCAGCTCAAACAGGGGCACAGATACGCAGTATTTT
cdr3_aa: CASSSNRGTDTQYF